The 12 T cell receptor beta chains given below trace back to one sample, sequenced in a study of blood T cells in healthy people across ages (dated by TCRdb to about 2015). Preparation of the library involved 5' RACE. A second PCR of about 6 to 11 cycles was run with a J-beta primer mix and a sample-barcoded 5' primer. The public reads were reprocessed in TCRdb via fastp at Q25 and MiXCR, keeping in-frame beta chains. For every CDR3 protein sequence, its rows merge into one entry that carries the most common genes and DNA. The sample table records 1.8 million or so distinct CDR3 sequences; approximately 39% of these occur just once. Jointly, the top ten make up roughly 23% of the sample. Sequencing was performed on blood. These receptors all come from a human donor in good health.

This clonotype was recorded at least ten times. This chain connects TRBV9 to TRBJ2-7; 10 positions match TRBD1. There are 15 residues in the CDR3. Losses at the gene ends were 0 bases for V and 7 bases for J; bases not matched to a gene: 7. The V gene's germline CDR1 is SGDLS and CDR2 YYNGEE. The DNA for the CDR3 is TGTGCCAGCAGCGTAGGGACAGGGGGAAAAAGGGAGCAGTACTTC. Translation: CASSVGTGGKREQYF.

CDR3 protein: CSARATGQGLNYEQYF. CDR3 nucleotides: TGCAGTGCTAGAGCTACCGGACAGGGGCTAAACTACGAGCAGTACTTC. The gene calls are TRBV20-1 and TRBJ2-4, with 9 bases lining up with TRBD1. The tail of the sequence fits TRBJ2-7 better, so the J call may be wrong. Germline-derived CDR1 and CDR2 are DFQATT and SNEGSKA (reference sequence). This CDR3 has 16 residues.

This clonotype was seen more than once but under ten times. The J gene is TRBJ1-2, the V gene TRBV5-1; no firm D call. The V gene lost 5 bases and the J gene lost 5 bases, with 13 bases spanning the gap. CDR1 and CDR2 (germline): SGHRS, YFSETQ. This CDR3 spans 13 amino acids. The CDR3 protein is CASRVGGRYGYTF. The CDR3 coding sequence is TGCGCCAGCAGGGTCGGTGGAAGATATGGCTACACCTTC.

This clonotype has only a few counts. The CDR3 sequence: CASSLAGLFDNEQFF. CDR3 nucleotides: TGTGCCAGCAGTTTAGCGGGGCTGTTTGACAATGAGCAGTTCTTC. The V call is TRBV12-3 or TRBV12-4, the J call TRBJ2-1; perhaps TRBD1 as D (5 bases). The V end lost 0 bases, the J end lost 5 bases, and 11 bases lay between the germline ends. The CDR3 spans 15 residues.

The rearrangement links TRBV29-1 to TRBJ1-4, with D perhaps matching TRBD1 (5 bases). The CDR3 runs 14 residues. V was cut by 7 bases and J by 7 bases, with 19 bases left in between. Looked up from germline, CDR1 is SQVTM and CDR2 is ANQGSEA. In nucleotides, the CDR3 is TGCAGCGGCCTACGGGGGGGTTTCGGTGAAAAACTGTTTTTT. Translation gives CSGLRGGFGEKLFF. Filled out from reference TRBV29-1 and TRBJ1-4, the complete variable domain reads SAVISQKPSRDICQRGTSLTIQCQVDSQVTMMFWYRQQPGQSLTLIATANQGSEATYESGFVIDKFPISRPNLTFSTLTVSNMSPEDSSIYLCSGLRGGFGEKLFFGSGTQLSVL.

The genes are TRBV7-8 and TRBJ2-2, with D possibly TRBD1 on 6 matching bases. CDR1 and CDR2 from the germline V gene are SGHVS and FQNEAQ. The CDR3 loop spans 19 amino acids. V lost 2 bases and J lost 0, with 19 bases in between. CDR3 loop: CASSLSRRGAYPNTGELFF. CDR3 bases: TGTGCCAGCAGCTTAAGTCGCAGGGGAGCCTACCCGAACACCGGGGAGCTGTTTTTT.

This rearrangement joins TRBV6-2 or TRBV6-3 to TRBJ2-5; D may be TRBD2 (6 bases). The germline V gene encodes CDR1 MNHEY and CDR2 SVGEGT. Between the trimmed V and J ends, which lost 2 bases and 7 bases, there was a span of 20 bases. The CDR3 has 16 residues. The DNA of the CDR3 is TGTGCCAGCAGTTACGAGACGGGGGATATTCTAGGGACCCAGTACTTC. This translates into CASSYETGDILGTQYF.

This chain joins TRBV20-1 and TRBJ1-5, with D possibly TRBD1 on 5 matching bases. The CDR3 is 15 residues long. Germline values: CDR1 DFQATT, CDR2 SNEGSKA (reference sequence). The germline V and J ends were trimmed by 0 bases and 11 bases, with 20 bases remaining between them. The CDR3, as DNA: TGCAGTGCTAGAGACTACAGGCTGGGGAGGGCGGCCCAGCATTTT. It encodes CSARDYRLGRAAQHF.

This clonotype was detected a few times. This sequence joins TRBV6-4 and TRBJ1-6; D is possibly TRBD1 (6 bases). CDR3 length: 15 residues. V lost 0 bases, J lost 6 bases, and 9 bases lay in between. Germline CDR1 MRHNA, CDR2 SNTAGT. CDR3 sequence reads: CASSDSAGANSPLHF. In DNA, the CDR3 is TGTGCCAGCAGTGACTCTGCAGGGGCTAATTCACCCCTCCACTTT.

In its sample, this clonotype was seen a few times. This chain links TRBV7-8 with TRBJ2-1, with D unresolved. The V gene's germline CDR1 is SGHVS and CDR2 FQNEAQ. This CDR3 has 16 amino acids. V lost 0 bases and J 0 bases, leaving 9 bases between the germline ends. In DNA, the CDR3 is TGTGCCAGCAGCTTAGCCCTAATACCCTCCTACAATGAGCAGTTCTTC. Translated: CASSLALIPSYNEQFF.

This clonotype has a handful of counts. CDR3 nucleotides: TGCAGTGCTAGAGATCCACGACAGAGTCTTAATTCACCCCTCCACTTT. Its protein product is CSARDPRQSLNSPLHF. This chain connects TRBV20-1 to TRBJ1-6; TRBD1 is a possible D gene (5 bases). This CDR3 region has 16 residues. Trimming took off 0 bases at V and 6 bases at J, with 15 bases between the two ends. The germline gives CDR1 DFQATT, CDR2 SNEGSKA (reference sequence).

The chain is built from TRBV29-1 and TRBJ2-3; the match to TRBD2 covers 8 bases. In germline, CDR1 is SQVTM, CDR2 ANQGSEA. CDR3 length: 13 residues. V dropped 7 bases and J dropped 1; count of bases not matched to a gene: 4. In DNA form, the CDR3 reads TGCAGCGACCGACTAGCGCGCACAGATACGCAGTATTTT. As protein: CSDRLARTDTQYF.